This entry is about one T cell receptor (beta chain). Since the CDR3 does not end with the conserved phenylalanine or tryptophan, this likely comes from a read error. A constant-region primer served to make TCR beta cDNA from roughly 480 ng total RNA. Generation of the TCR beta libraries relied on three nested multiplex PCR rounds using slightly modified ARM-PCR. TRBV1-TRBV30 forward primers paired with a C-beta reverse primer were used in the first two PCR rounds, which ran about 11 cycles each. TCRdb fed the multiplex PCR reads into MiXCR, producing one record per CDR3 protein. The profile shows about 78,000 distinct CDR3 sequences, roughly two thirds of them singletons. These data come from a study of tumor-infiltrating lymphocytes in primary liver carcinoma. Overall study: Patients were both men and women, whose ages ran from 30 to 69 years. Roughly 3.5 to 7.13 million productive TCRbeta reads were obtained per sample, with similar numbers across tissue types.

V was trimmed by 6 bases and J by 4 bases, leaving 13 bases between them. CDR3 size: 13 residues. Germline values: CDR1 SGHAT, CDR2 FQNNGV. For each extraction, RNA and DNA were obtained together from about 20-30 mg of unsorted bulk tissue. The chain recombines TRBV11-2 with TRBJ2-7; D gene ambiguous. The sequence derives from a middle-aged man with primary liver carcinoma and hepatitis B virus infection. Specimen: liver tumor tissue from sampling region 4. Subset denoted: tumor region T4, right-lateral pole. The CDR3 DNA reads as TGTGCCAGCAGTAAGGAAGGCCTTTACGAGCAGTACATC. As protein: CASSKEGLYEQYI.